This TCR beta chain comes out of a study of patients and donors after allogeneic stem cell transplantation. Germline V gene data show CDR1 as SGHNT and CDR2 as YENEEA. The CDR3 covers 11 residues. V gave up 5 bases and J gave up 10 bases, with 12 bases separating them. TCRdb independently ran MiXCR on the RT-PCR reads; one entry per CDR3 protein. In the table there are hundreds of thousands of distinct CDR3 sequences, 16% of which are singletons. The TCR originated in a human donor who was either an allogeneic HSCT recipient or a stem cell or donor lymphocyte infusion donor (not recorded which). It is not recorded whose cells these are; they may come from a transplant donor. The chain uses TRBV11-3 and TRBJ2-7; weak D call: TRBD2 (5 bases). Sequencing was carried out using blood, either unsorted or a sorted T cell fraction (not recorded which). DNA for the CDR3: TGTGCCAGCAGCCGCCGGGATCTTCAGTACTTC. Its protein is CASSRRDLQYF.